A single sample gave rise to the 28 T cell receptor beta chains below, sequenced in a study of follicular helper T cells after annual influenza vaccination. The time point: 2013-2014 season, 7 days after vaccination. Clones were read by immunoSEQ multiplex PCR, and TCRdb kept only the in-frame ones, dropping some. The sample consists of about 9,900 clones, 80% to 85% of them appearing once. The sequencing used CXCR5- memory CD4+ T cells sorted from blood, collected 7 days after influenza vaccination. The receptor source for this set is an adult who received the influenza vaccine.

The rearrangement joins TRBV10-2 to TRBJ2-3; 11 bases map to TRBD2. The V and J ends lost 0 bases and 0 bases, in that order; junction bases with no gene match: 5. CDR3 length equals 18 residues. Per germline, CDR1 WSHSY and CDR2 SAAADI. The DNA for the CDR3 is TGCGCCAGCAGTGAGTCGGCTAGCGGGGGGCCTAGCACAGATACGCAGTATTTT. It translates to CASSESASGGPSTDTQYF.

This rearrangement joins TRBV28 to TRBJ2-7, with unresolved D. CDR1 MDHEN and CDR2 SYDVKM come from the germline V gene. V shed 3 bases and J shed 3 bases, with 12 bases lying between them. There are 14 residues in the CDR3. The CDR3 loop is CASSLGQIFYEQYF. Here the CDR3 DNA reads TGTGCCAGCAGTTTGGGCCAGATATTCTACGAGCAGTACTTC.

The chain carries TRBV2 and TRBJ1-2; the match to TRBD1 covers 10 bases. This CDR3 region has 13 residues. The germline V gene encodes CDR1 SNHLY and CDR2 FYNNEI. J gave up 4 bases and V 6 bases, and 2 bases lay outside the gene matches. For the CDR3, the DNA is TGTGCCAGCAGGACAGGGGGCGGCTATGGCTACACCTTC. Its protein product is CASRTGGGYGYTF.

This chain joins TRBV2 and TRBJ2-3; 7 bases map to TRBD2. With V trimmed by 1 base and J by 3 bases, 10 bases remained unmatched. The germline V gene has CDR1 SNHLY and CDR2 FYNNEI. CDR3 length equals 17 residues. CDR3 sequence (DNA): TGTGCCAGCAGTGAAGACGGAGTGGGGCGGGGGACAGATACGCAGTATTTT. Translating gives CASSEDGVGRGTDTQYF.

The J gene is TRBJ2-7, the V gene TRBV27; TRBD1 matches 11 bases. The length of the CDR3 is 16 residues. J was trimmed by 5 bases and V by 4 bases; bases with no gene match: 10. CDR1 and CDR2 (germline): MNHEY, SMNVEV (reference sequence). Here the CDR3 DNA reads TGTGCCAGCAGTTCCCTAGGACAGGGGGCAGCCCACGAGCAGTACTTC. It specifies CASSSLGQGAAHEQYF.

V usage is TRBV19 and J usage is TRBJ1-1; unclear D gene. The CDR3 consists of 15 residues. In germline, CDR1 is LNHDA, CDR2 SQIVND (reference sequence). Trimming left V 0 bases short and J 0 bases short, with 8 bases between. CDR3 nucleotide sequence: TGTGCCAGTAGTATAGATGAGGGTATGAACACTGAAGCTTTCTTT. It is translated as CASSIDEGMNTEAFF.

The chain has TRBV18 and TRBJ2-2; D may match TRBD1 or TRBD2 (5 bases each). Trimming stripped 0 bases from V and 1 base from J, with 6 bases between. Germline CDR1 KGHSH, CDR2 LQKENI. This CDR3 comprises 15 residues. Here the CDR3 reads CASSPPRGNTGELFF. The CDR3 DNA is TGTGCCAGCTCACCACCGAGGGGGAACACCGGGGAGCTGTTTTTT.

V and J are TRBV5-1 and TRBJ2-2; TRBD1 agrees at 8 bases. In germline, CDR1 is SGHRS, CDR2 YFSETQ. The ends lost 4 bases at V and 5 bases at J; junction bases unmatched: 10. CDR3 length: 16 residues. As DNA, the CDR3 is TGCGCCAGCAGCCCTCCCACAGGGGGAGGAACCGGGGAGCTGTTTTTT. Translated: CASSPPTGGGTGELFF. Variable domain in full (rest from reference TRBV5-1 and TRBJ2-2): KAGVTQTPRYLIKTRGQQVTLSCSPISGHRSVSWYQQTPGQGLQFLFEYFSETQRNKGNFPGRFSGRQFSNSRSEMNVSTLELGDSALYLCASSPPTGGGTGELFFGEGSRLTVL.

The chain uses TRBV7-9 and TRBJ1-1, with D possibly TRBD1 on 5 matching bases. The CDR3 contains 14 residues. The germline V and J ends were trimmed by 5 bases and 3 bases, with 13 bases remaining between them. CDR1 is SEHNR, CDR2 FQNEAQ, per germline (reference sequence). CDR3 nucleotide sequence: TGTGCCAGCAGCCAGCAGGGAATCCACACTGAAGCTTTCTTT. This encodes CASSQQGIHTEAFF.

V and J are TRBV6-6 and TRBJ2-1, with 8 bases identical to TRBD2. The CDR3 has 15 residues. Germline V CDR1 and CDR2: MNHNY, SVGAGI (reference sequence). J gave up 9 bases and V 6 bases, and 13 bases lay outside the gene matches. CDR3 bases: TGTGCCAGCAGCCTACTAGCGGAGGGTGCCGGTGAGCAGTTCTTC. Translated, it gives CASSLLAEGAGEQFF.

The genes are TRBV28 and TRBJ1-2; 7 bases align to TRBD1. V shed 0 bases and J 6 bases; nucleotides not matched to a gene: 4. The CDR3 loop spans 14 amino acids. CDR1 is MDHEN, CDR2 SYDVKM, per germline. The CDR3 reads CASSLWGGTDGYTF. The CDR3 nucleotides read TGTGCCAGCAGTTTATGGGGAGGGACAGATGGCTACACCTTC.

This chain links TRBV7-2 with TRBJ2-5, with 13 positions matching TRBD2. The CDR3 is made up of 17 amino acids. Trimming cost V 5 bases and J 2 bases; bases outside gene matches: 8. Germline lookup yields CDR1 SGHTA and CDR2 FQGNSA. The DNA for the CDR3 is TGTGCCAGCAGCACCGGACTAGCGGGGGCCCTGCAAGAGACCCAGTACTTC. Translation: CASSTGLAGALQETQYF.

The gene calls are TRBV13 and TRBJ1-1; TRBD1 matches at 7 bases. Germline lookup yields CDR1 PRHDT and CDR2 FYEKMQ (reference sequence). The V gene end was trimmed by 6 bases and the J gene end by 3 bases; junction bases not matched to a gene: 4. The CDR3 runs to 13 residues. CDR3 sequence (DNA): TGTGCCAGCAGTGGGACAGCTTACACTGAAGCTTTCTTT. Translation gives CASSGTAYTEAFF.

The J gene is TRBJ2-2, the V gene TRBV5-8; possible D gene TRBD1, 5 bases. Germline lookup yields CDR1 SGHTS and CDR2 YDEGEE. This CDR3 is 15 amino acids long. V lost 2 bases to trimming and J lost 0 bases, with 8 bases between them. CDR3 protein: CASSFQGPNTGELFF. The DNA of the CDR3 is TGTGCCAGCAGCTTTCAGGGCCCGAACACCGGGGAGCTGTTTTTT.

This chain uses TRBV11-3 with TRBJ1-1, with D uncertain. In germline, CDR1 is SGHNT, CDR2 YENEEA. The V and J ends lost 5 bases and 7 bases respectively, with 14 bases between them. The CDR3 extends over 13 amino acids. The CDR3 bases are TGTGCCAGCAGCCTACGCAGTGGGCTTGAAGCTTTCTTT. Translating it yields CASSLRSGLEAFF.

A note on this clone: Other DNA sequences in the sample encode the same CDR3. V usage is TRBV30 and J usage is TRBJ1-5; 7 bases are a match to TRBD1. Losses at the gene ends were 3 bases for V and 2 bases for J; bases not matched to a gene: 13. The CDR3 is 17 residues long. CDR1 is GTSNPN, CDR2 SVGIG, per germline (reference sequence). CDR3 DNA: TGTGCCTGGAGGCCGGGAGGGGGCGCGGGGGGCAATCAGCCCCAGCATTTT. Amino acids: CAWRPGGGAGGNQPQHF.

The chain employs TRBV4-2 and TRBJ1-3; D is unclear. The germline V gene encodes CDR1 LGHNA and CDR2 YNFKEQ. V was trimmed by 0 bases and J by 4 bases, leaving 7 bases between them. This CDR3 has 14 amino acids. Here the CDR3 DNA reads TGTGCCAGCAGCCAAGAGATAGGGGGAAACACCATATATTTT. This codes for CASSQEIGGNTIYF.

The chain uses TRBV6-1 and TRBJ2-5; D not resolved. CDR1 is MNHNS, CDR2 SASEGT, per germline. This CDR3 has 14 amino acids. Trimming left V 7 bases short and J 1 base short, with 13 bases between. The CDR3 sequence is CASIRGQTQETQYF. The CDR3 DNA reads as TGTGCCAGCATTCGCGGTCAGACCCAAGAGACCCAGTACTTC.

In its sample, this clone was seen a few times. The chain is built from TRBV7-2 and TRBJ2-2; unclear D gene. This CDR3 contains 13 residues. V shed 5 bases and J shed 5 bases, with 9 bases lying between them. In germline, CDR1 is SGHTA, CDR2 FQGNSA. CDR3 bases: TGTGCCAGCAGCGTCTCCGGGACCGGGGAGCTGTTTTTT. Protein: CASSVSGTGELFF.

The table lists this clone with a few counts. CDR3 in DNA: TGTGCCAGCAGCTTAGTTGGGACAGATAATTCACCCCTCCACTTT. Protein: CASSLVGTDNSPLHF. This chain uses TRBV7-2 with TRBJ1-6; 7 bases are shared with TRBD1. This CDR3 comprises 15 residues. V was clipped by 1 base and J by 5 bases; unmatched bases: 2. The germline V gene encodes CDR1 SGHTA and CDR2 FQGNSA.

The chain joins TRBV19 to TRBJ1-5; 7 positions match TRBD1. CDR3 size: 15 residues. In germline, CDR1 is LNHDA, CDR2 SQIVND (reference sequence). The ends lost 5 bases at V and 0 bases at J; junction bases unmatched: 4. The CDR3 region has the DNA TGTGCCAGTAGTGAGGACAGGACTAGCAATCAGCCCCAGCATTTT. Translating gives CASSEDRTSNQPQHF.

Only a few counts were recorded for this clone. V is TRBV5-1 and J is TRBJ2-7, with 9 bases that match TRBD1. V was clipped by 4 bases and J by 3 bases; unmatched bases: 5. This CDR3 spans 14 amino acids. The germline gives CDR1 SGHRS, CDR2 YFSETQ. The CDR3 region is CASSPRDRDYEQYF. The CDR3 coding sequence is TGCGCCAGCAGCCCCAGGGACAGGGACTACGAGCAGTACTTC. Supplemented by reference TRBV5-1 and TRBJ2-7, the full variable domain reads KAGVTQTPRYLIKTRGQQVTLSCSPISGHRSVSWYQQTPGQGLQFLFEYFSETQRNKGNFPGRFSGRQFSNSRSEMNVSTLELGDSALYLCASSPRDRDYEQYFGPGTRLTVT.

The rearrangement uses TRBV25-1 and TRBJ2-3, with D perhaps assigned TRBD1 or TRBD2 (5 bases each). Trimming shortened V by 5 bases and J by 5 bases, and 8 bases separated the two germline ends. The CDR3 covers 12 residues. Germline CDR1 reads MGHDK; CDR2 reads SYGVNS. In DNA, the CDR3 is TGTGCCAGCAGTCGGGACGGAGATACGCAGTATTTT. Protein: CASSRDGDTQYF.

The chain combines TRBV7-6 with TRBJ2-3, with D possibly being TRBD2 (7 bases). The CDR3 runs to 15 residues. V lost 2 bases, J lost 5 bases, and 14 bases lay in between. The germline V gene encodes CDR1 SGHVS and CDR2 FNYEAQ. The CDR3 DNA reads TGTGCCAGCAGCTTAAGAGGGGGGGCCATAGATACGCAGTATTTT. Translation: CASSLRGGAIDTQYF.

This clone is a singleton in its sample. The chain joins TRBV12-5 to TRBJ1-1; 7 bases line up with TRBD1. Germline lookup yields CDR1 LGHNT and CDR2 FRNRAP. The CDR3 is 15 residues long. Trimming took 7 bases from V and 1 from J; bases not matched to a gene: 9. The DNA for the CDR3 is TGTGCTAGTGCCCTTCGACAGGGCCCGAACACTGAAGCTTTCTTT. It encodes CASALRQGPNTEAFF.

V usage is TRBV7-6 and J usage is TRBJ2-1; D remains ambiguous. Germline CDR1 reads SGHVS; CDR2 reads FNYEAQ. The CDR3 totals 14 residues. V was shortened by 1 base and J by 8 bases, with 12 bases between the two germline ends. CDR3 in amino acids: CASSLEPTLDEQFF. CDR3 nucleotides: TGTGCCAGCAGCTTAGAGCCCACCCTGGATGAGCAGTTCTTC. Variable domain in full (rest from reference TRBV7-6 and TRBJ2-1): GAGVSQSPRYKVTKRGQDVALRCDPISGHVSLYWYRQALGQGPEFLTYFNYEAQQDKSGLPNDRFSAERPEGSISTLTIQRTEQRDSAMYRCASSLEPTLDEQFFGPGTRLTVL.

The V and J genes are TRBV5-1 and TRBJ2-2; D gene ambiguous. The CDR3 spans 15 residues. V was shortened by 0 bases and J by 6 bases, with 12 bases between the two germline ends. Per the germline V gene, CDR1 is SGHRS and CDR2 is YFSETQ. DNA of the CDR3: TGCGCCAGCAGCTTGGGGTCTCAGAGTCCCGGGGAGCTGTTTTTT. Residues: CASSLGSQSPGELFF.

V is TRBV14 and J is TRBJ1-1, with D possibly being TRBD1 (5 bases). The length of the CDR3 is 12 residues. Germline lookup yields CDR1 SGHDN and CDR2 FVKESK. The V end lost 4 bases, the J end lost 5 bases, and 8 bases lay between the germline ends. The CDR3 reads CASSRQGTEAFF. In DNA form, the CDR3 reads TGTGCCAGCAGCCGCCAGGGTACTGAAGCTTTCTTT. The full variable domain, rest sourced from reference TRBV14 and TRBJ1-1, is EAGVTQFPSHSVIEKGQTVTLRCDPISGHDNLYWYRRVMGKEIKFLLHFVKESKQDESGMPNNRFLAERTGGTYSTLKVQPAELEDSGVYFCASSRQGTEAFFGQGTRLTVV.